The present TCR beta chain was sequenced within a study of T cells in Graves' hyperthyroidism and ophthalmopathy. This CDR3 comprises 14 residues. Trimming cost V 4 bases and J 3 bases, with 12 bases left between them. Germline loops: CDR1 MNHNS, CDR2 SASEGT. General study findings and limits: Stable hyperthyroidism was separated from ophthalmopathy by a model based on 13 V-J features. The model identified upcoming ophthalmopathy a median about 6.5 months ahead of onset.

The investigators amplified TCR beta CDR3 regions from RNA transcripts. The HTBI primer set drove a first-round RT-PCR of the TCR CDR3. TCRdb re-called the multiplex PCR reads with MiXCR, one entry per CDR3 protein. The sample includes roughly 250,000 distinct CDR3 sequences, approximately 16% of them seen just once. There are many counts of this clonotype. The antigen is unknown. Orbital computed tomography, thyroid ultrasound, serum thyroxine and TRAb, and clinical symptoms together informed the diagnoses. Out of around 10 ml of fresh peripheral blood came the PBMCs. The clonotype originates from a woman aged 18-35 years with Graves' ophthalmopathy. The sequencing input was blood. The rearrangement links TRBV6-1 to TRBJ2-5, with a tentative D call TRBD1 (5 bases). CDR3 loop: CASSVFDSEETQYF. DNA of the CDR3: TGTGCCAGCAGTGTATTTGACAGCGAAGAGACCCAGTACTTC.